This TCR beta chain was obtained from a study of T cells after yellow fever vaccination. General observations from the study: Most clones from primary vaccination resurfaced after the booster (96% CD4, more than 75% CD8).

The length of the CDR3 is 13 residues. V gave up 2 bases and J gave up 5 bases, with 9 bases separating them. Germline loops: CDR1 MGHRA, CDR2 YSYEKL. Points on this clonotype: The target antigen is unknown.

One entry per CDR3 protein, called by TCRdb with MiXCR from the 5' RACE reads. The table lists hundreds of thousands of distinct CDR3 sequences, 5.2% of them singletons. The rearrangement joins TRBV4-1 to TRBJ1-1; D call uncertain. This specimen consisted of CD4+ T cells sorted from PBMCs, obtained on the day of the yellow fever booster vaccination. The sequence was obtained from a man between 18 and 35 years old who received the YFV17D yellow fever vaccine. The CDR3 coding sequence is TGCGCCAGCAGCCAACACATAGGAACTGAAGCTTTCTTT. Its protein product is CASSQHIGTEAFF.